The clone carrying this T cell receptor beta chain was found a few times. What it binds is unknown. The entry originates in a study of blood T cells in healthy people across ages. Ten milliliters of peripheral blood were drawn from each donor. Next came a second PCR, run for roughly 6 to 11 cycles, which used a sample-barcoded 5' primer along with a J-beta primer mix. Any given sample supplied a minimum of 2.5 million CDR3-containing paired-end reads. A single record per CDR3 protein comes from TCRdb applying MiXCR to the 5' RACE reads. This table has approximately 800,000 distinct CDR3 sequences, more than 35% appearing once. Study-level results: Reliance upon unsorted PBMCs precluded definitive naive versus antigen-experienced comparison.

The CDR3 has 14 amino acids. J lost 5 bases, V lost 6 bases, and 6 bases had no gene match. This chain links TRBV12-3 or TRBV12-4 with TRBJ1-5; 8 bases align to TRBD1. Material: blood. This clonotype was obtained from a man aged 80 or over in good health. The CDR3 nucleotides read TGTGCCAGCAGCTTCGGGACAGGCGATCAGCCCCAGCATTTT. Encoded protein: CASSFGTGDQPQHF.